These 32 T cell receptor beta chains were all obtained from the same sample, sequenced in a study of blood T cell repertoires in COVID-19. The method was immunoSEQ multiplex PCR; TCRdb's version includes in-frame clones alone and lacks a portion of them. The sample yields fewer than 200,000 clones, about 86% seen once. Sample: peripheral blood. The receptors derive from a man in his forties or fifties with active or convalescent COVID-19.

This clone appeared once. The rearrangement joins TRBV11-3 to TRBJ2-3; tentatively, D is TRBD2 (5 bases). V lost 5 bases to trimming and J lost 2 bases, with 14 bases between them. Germline V gene data show CDR1 as SGHNT and CDR2 as YENEEA. This CDR3 region has 15 residues. The CDR3: CASSKKLDFTDTQYF. The DNA for the CDR3 is TGTGCCAGCAGCAAAAAGTTGGACTTCACAGATACGCAGTATTTT.

V usage is TRBV5-1 and J usage is TRBJ1-1; TRBD1 might be the D (6 bases). Per the germline V gene, CDR1 is SGHRS and CDR2 is YFSETQ. The CDR3 has 15 residues. V lost 4 bases and J lost 4, with 17 bases in between. The CDR3 DNA reads TGCGCCAGCAGCGAGAATGCAGGGGCGAGCACTGAAGCTTTCTTT. Its protein product is CASSENAGASTEAFF.

The J gene is TRBJ2-7, the V gene TRBV7-2; 13 bases map to TRBD2. The germline gives CDR1 SGHTA, CDR2 FQGNSA. Trimming took 7 bases from V and 0 from J; bases not matched to a gene: 9. The CDR3 extends over 17 amino acids. The CDR3 sequence: CASTLPGTSGTSYEQYF. In nucleotides, the CDR3 is TGTGCCAGCACCCTCCCCGGGACTAGCGGGACCTCCTACGAGCAGTACTTC.

V usage is TRBV4-2 and J usage is TRBJ2-2; tentatively, D is TRBD2 (5 bases). Per germline, CDR1 LGHNA and CDR2 YNFKEQ. The CDR3 loop spans 15 amino acids. V lost 4 bases to trimming and J lost 0 bases, with 9 bases between them. CDR3 nucleotide sequence: TGTGCCAGCAGCCCAGGAGGCGCGAACACCGGGGAGCTGTTTTTT. It is translated as CASSPGGANTGELFF.

The chain employs TRBV2 and TRBJ2-1; TRBD2 matches 11 bases. Trimming removed 4 bases from V and 2 bases from J; junction bases left unmatched: 1. CDR3 size: 15 residues. Looked up from germline, CDR1 is SNHLY and CDR2 is FYNNEI. The CDR3 sequence: CASSVSGRAYNEQFF. As DNA, the CDR3 is TGTGCCAGCAGTGTTAGCGGGAGGGCCTACAATGAGCAGTTCTTC. Supplemented by reference TRBV2 and TRBJ2-1, the full variable domain reads EPEVTQTPSHQVTQMGQEVILRCVPISNHLYFYWYRQILGQKVEFLVSFYNNEISEKSEIFDDQFSVERPDGSNFTLKIRSTKLEDSAMYFCASSVSGRAYNEQFFGPGTRLTVL.

This clone was recorded only once. The rearrangement joins TRBV7-3 to TRBJ1-1; D perhaps matches TRBD1 (5 bases). Trimming stripped 2 bases from V and 3 bases from J, with 7 bases between. The CDR3 contains 13 residues. Germline assignment: CDR1 SGHTA and CDR2 FQGTGA. The CDR3 loop is CASSLLGDTEAFF. The CDR3, as DNA: TGTGCCAGCAGCTTATTAGGGGACACTGAAGCTTTCTTT.

This rearrangement joins TRBV6-5 to TRBJ1-1; D not resolved. Trimming stripped 5 bases from V and 4 bases from J, with 17 bases between. The germline V gene encodes CDR1 MNHEY and CDR2 SVGAGI. The CDR3 covers 15 residues. The CDR3 coding sequence is TGTGCCAGCAGTATCTTATACACTGGAGGCACTGAAGCTTTCTTT. It encodes CASSILYTGGTEAFF.

The rearrangement uses TRBV7-2 and TRBJ1-4; no definite D call. With 3 bases removed from V and 11 bases from J, the gap between germline ends came to 13 bases. The V gene's germline CDR1 is SGHTA and CDR2 FQGNSA. CDR3 length: 13 residues. CDR3 sequence (DNA): TGTGCCAGCAGCTTGGATTCCGGGGTGAAACTGTTTTTT. Protein product: CASSLDSGVKLFF.

The chain couples TRBV5-6 to TRBJ1-2; D remains unclear. CDR3 length equals 14 residues. In germline, CDR1 is SGHDT, CDR2 YYEEEE. Trimming took off 2 bases at V and 2 bases at J, with 10 bases between the two ends. The CDR3 here is CASSLRSGNYGYTF. CDR3 nucleotides: TGTGCCAGCAGCTTAAGGAGCGGAAACTATGGCTACACCTTC.

This clone was seen more than once but under ten times. The chain recombines TRBV7-7 with TRBJ2-1; D not resolved. V shed 5 bases and J shed 1 base, with 12 bases lying between them. The CDR3 is 15 amino acids. Germline CDR1 reads SSHAT; CDR2 reads FNYEAQ (reference sequence). As DNA, the CDR3 is TGTGCCAGCAGCCGAGACCCTAGTTCCTACAATGAGCAGTTCTTC. It encodes CASSRDPSSYNEQFF.

This chain uses TRBV10-3 with TRBJ2-7; a weak D match, TRBD1 (6 bases). Per germline, CDR1 ENHRY and CDR2 SYGVKD. This CDR3 region has 13 residues. Between the trimmed V and J ends, which lost 7 bases and 3 bases, there was a span of 13 bases. The CDR3 nucleotides read TGTGCCATCACCCCGGACAGTTTCTACGAGCAGTACTTC. Protein: CAITPDSFYEQYF.

The rearrangement uses TRBV10-3 and TRBJ2-1, with D possibly TRBD1 on 5 matching bases. Looked up from germline, CDR1 is ENHRY and CDR2 is SYGVKD. Trimming shortened V by 2 bases and J by 8 bases, and 13 bases separated the two germline ends. The CDR3 has 14 residues. The DNA of the CDR3 is TGTGCCATCAGTGAGGGGGCTAGTTCGGATGAGCAGTTCTTC. It yields the protein CAISEGASSDEQFF.

The V call is TRBV5-4, the J call TRBJ1-1, with D hard to call. V was cut by 7 bases and J by 2 bases, with 21 bases left in between. CDR3 length: 16 residues. Germline-derived CDR1 and CDR2 are SGHNT and YYREEE (reference sequence). In DNA, the CDR3 is TGTGCCAGCGGATCTTACCGTGGCGCGGGTAACACTGAAGCTTTCTTT. It is translated as CASGSYRGAGNTEAFF.

This chain uses TRBV30 with TRBJ1-4, with TRBD1 as a possible D gene (5 bases). The CDR3 covers 14 residues. V lost 3 bases, J lost 8 bases, and 16 bases lay in between. Germline-derived CDR1 and CDR2 are GTSNPN and SVGIG (reference sequence). The CDR3 sequence is CAWSHGQGGEKLFF. CDR3 DNA: TGTGCCTGGAGCCATGGGCAGGGAGGGGAAAAACTGTTTTTT.

This clone has only a few counts. Different DNA sequences within this sample yield the same CDR3. The chain recombines TRBV6-6 with TRBJ1-5; D gene ambiguous. Germline CDR1 MNHNY, CDR2 SVGAGI (reference sequence). This CDR3 is built from 14 residues. Trimming took off 2 bases at V and 4 bases at J, with 9 bases between the two ends. CDR3 coding DNA: TGTGCCAGCAGTTACCCAGAGGGAAATCAGCCCCAGCATTTT. It specifies CASSYPEGNQPQHF.

The V and J genes are TRBV7-9 and TRBJ2-2; tentatively, D is TRBD1 (5 bases). Germline V lookup: CDR1 SEHNR, CDR2 FQNEAQ (reference sequence). Trimming took 6 bases from V and 0 from J, leaving 8 bases between them. There are 14 residues in the CDR3. CDR3 sequence: CASRDSPNTGELFF. CDR3 sequence (DNA): TGTGCCAGCAGAGACAGCCCGAACACCGGGGAGCTGTTTTTT.

V is TRBV9 and J is TRBJ1-1; no firm D call. V shed 2 bases and J shed 5 bases, with 10 bases lying between them. CDR1 and CDR2 from the germline V gene are SGDLS and YYNGEE. This CDR3 is 13 amino acids long. Here the CDR3 DNA reads TGTGCCAGCAGCGTGGTTGAGTCGACTGAAGCTTTCTTT. The encoded protein is CASSVVESTEAFF.

The rearrangement uses TRBV25-1 and TRBJ1-1; D is possibly TRBD1 (6 bases). There are 14 residues in the CDR3. The ends were cut back, 4 bases at V and 2 bases at J, with 11 bases in the middle. Per the germline V gene, CDR1 is MGHDK and CDR2 is SYGVNS. CDR3 sequence (DNA): TGTGCCAGCAGTGGCGACAGGCATAACACTGAAGCTTTCTTT. Translating gives CASSGDRHNTEAFF.

J is TRBJ2-1 and V is TRBV6-4; TRBD2 matches at 11 bases. CDR3 length: 15 amino acids. Per germline, CDR1 MRHNA and CDR2 SNTAGT. The trim removed 4 bases at V and 7 bases at J, leaving 6 bases unmatched. The CDR3 reads CASSVTSGSLNEQFF. CDR3 sequence (DNA): TGTGCCAGCAGTGTCACTAGCGGGAGTTTGAATGAGCAGTTCTTC.

The rearrangement joins TRBV3-1 (or the pseudogene TRBV3-2) to TRBJ2-1; no definite D call. Germline lookup yields CDR1 LGHDT and CDR2 YNNKEL (reference sequence). CDR3 size: 13 residues. Trimming removed 4 bases at V and 2 bases at J, with 6 bases between. The CDR3 reads CASSRGTYNEQFF. For the CDR3, the DNA is TGTGCCAGCAGCCGAGGAACCTACAATGAGCAGTTCTTC.

The rearrangement uses TRBV7-2 and TRBJ1-3; TRBD1 matches at 7 bases. With 5 bases clipped from V and 3 bases from J, the junction kept 4 bases outside the gene matches. The CDR3 covers 14 residues. Germline CDR1 is SGHTA and CDR2 is FQGNSA. The CDR3 DNA is TGTGCCAGCAGCACCCGGACAGGTGGAAACACCATATATTTT. Encoded protein: CASSTRTGGNTIYF. Full variable domain (remainder filled in from reference TRBV7-2 and TRBJ1-3): GAGVSQSPSNKVTEKGKDVELRCDPISGHTALYWYRQSLGQGLEFLIYFQGNSAPDKSGLPSDRFSAERTGGSVSTLTIQRTQQEDSAVYLCASSTRTGGNTIYFGEGSWLTVV.

In nucleotides, the CDR3 is TGTGCCAGCAGTTTGAACTCCCCAGATACGCAGTATTTT. Amino acid sequence: CASSLNSPDTQYF. This chain links TRBV6-2 or TRBV6-3 with TRBJ2-3; D call uncertain. This CDR3 contains 13 residues. CDR1 is MNHEY, CDR2 SVGEGT, per germline. Trimming removed 4 bases from V and 4 bases from J, with 9 bases in between.

The chain is built from TRBV30 and TRBJ2-5; the match to TRBD2 covers 7 bases. V was pared by 1 base and J by 0 bases, with 5 bases of the junction left unmatched. This CDR3 is 15 amino acids long. CDR1 is GTSNPN and CDR2 is SVGIG in the germline V gene (reference sequence). This CDR3 is CAWSGTLADQETQYF. The CDR3 DNA reads as TGTGCCTGGAGTGGGACCCTAGCGGACCAAGAGACCCAGTACTTC.

On this clone: This sample includes further DNA sequences coding for the same CDR3. The genes are TRBV3-1 (or the pseudogene TRBV3-2) and TRBJ1-5; D possibly corresponds to TRBD1 (5 bases). CDR1 and CDR2 (germline): LGHDT, YNNKEL (reference sequence). The germline V and J ends were trimmed by 1 base and 4 bases, with 11 bases remaining between them. The CDR3 consists of 15 residues. For the CDR3, the DNA is TGTGCCAGCAGCCAAGGGGCAGGGTCAAATCAGCCCCAGCATTTT. Protein product: CASSQGAGSNQPQHF.

In its sample, this clone was seen once. This chain uses TRBV7-2 with TRBJ2-1, with D possibly being TRBD2 (7 bases). V was shortened by 3 bases and J by 4 bases, with 13 bases between the two germline ends. Per the germline V gene, CDR1 is SGHTA and CDR2 is FQGNSA. The CDR3 length is 15 residues. The CDR3 bases are TGTGCCAGCAGCTTTGGGGGGGGGCCGTACAATGAGCAGTTCTTC. This translates into CASSFGGGPYNEQFF.

This clone was seen just once. The V call is TRBV6-2 or TRBV6-3, the J call TRBJ1-2, with 9 bases identical to TRBD1. The V gene end was trimmed by 4 bases and the J gene end by 0 bases; junction bases not matched to a gene: 12. This CDR3 region has 18 residues. Germline-derived CDR1 and CDR2 are MNHEY and SVGEGT. The CDR3 here is CASSFAPGQGVSNYGYTF. DNA for the CDR3: TGTGCCAGCAGTTTCGCGCCGGGACAGGGCGTTTCTAACTATGGCTACACCTTC.

This sequence joins TRBV11-3 and TRBJ2-3; a weak D match, TRBD2 (6 bases). Trimming left V 1 base short and J 5 bases short, with 7 bases between. This CDR3 is 13 amino acids long. Germline values: CDR1 SGHNT, CDR2 YENEEA. The CDR3 DNA reads as TGTGCCAGCAGCTTAGCGGGGGAAGATACGCAGTATTTT. Residues: CASSLAGEDTQYF.

The V and J genes are TRBV6-2 or TRBV6-3 and TRBJ1-1; D not certain. Germline values: CDR1 MNHEY, CDR2 SVGEGT. V lost 2 bases and J lost 4, with 11 bases in between. The CDR3 spans 14 residues. The CDR3 loop reads CASSYRAGGTEAFF. As DNA, the CDR3 is TGTGCCAGCAGTTACAGGGCGGGAGGCACTGAAGCTTTCTTT.

The chain joins TRBV7-9 to TRBJ2-7, with a possible D match to TRBD1 (6 bases). Trimming pared 8 bases from V and 0 bases from J, leaving 14 bases between. Germline CDR1 and CDR2: SEHNR and FQNEAQ (reference sequence). The CDR3 contains 14 residues. As DNA, the CDR3 is TGTGCCAGCTTATCCGGGACATACTCCTACGAGCAGTACTTC. Protein product: CASLSGTYSYEQYF.

This sequence joins TRBV11-3 and TRBJ2-1, with 8 bases identical to TRBD2. The CDR3 runs 15 residues. After removal of 5 bases from V and 7 bases from J, the junction contained 10 bases not matched to a gene. The germline CDR1 and CDR2 sequences are SGHNT and YENEEA. The DNA for the CDR3 is TGTGCCAGCAGCGCCGGGACTAGTGCTTCTAATGAGCAGTTCTTC. Amino acids: CASSAGTSASNEQFF.

The table lists this clone with many counts. Different DNA sequences within this sample yield the same CDR3. The chain joins TRBV5-1 to TRBJ1-1; D is ambiguous. Looked up from germline, CDR1 is SGHRS and CDR2 is YFSETQ. The V and J ends lost 2 bases and 1 base respectively, with 9 bases between them. The CDR3 length is 14 residues. CDR3 sequence: CASSLNGANTEAFF. DNA of the CDR3: TGCGCCAGCAGCTTAAATGGAGCGAACACTGAAGCTTTCTTT.

The CDR3: CASLDYTEAFF. The DNA for the CDR3 is TGTGCCAGTCTAGACTACACTGAAGCTTTCTTT. The chain is built from TRBV6-6 and TRBJ1-1; D ambiguous. The V gene lost 9 bases and the J gene lost 3 bases, with 8 bases spanning the gap. Germline lookup yields CDR1 MNHNY and CDR2 SVGAGI (reference sequence). The CDR3 spans 11 residues.